Below are 5 T cell receptor beta chains sequenced from a single sample in a study of blood T cell repertoires in COVID-19. Sequencing used immunoSEQ multiplex PCR; TCRdb keeps in-frame clones, though not all of them. The top ten clones hold about 20% of a sample with around 23,000 clones, roughly 90% of them seen once. Sequenced: peripheral blood. These receptors were collected from a man aged 70 or older with active COVID-19.

This clone showed up just once. This chain links TRBV5-1 with TRBJ2-2; TRBD2 is a possible D gene (6 bases). Trimming took 5 bases from V and 0 from J, leaving 11 bases between them. The germline CDR1 and CDR2 sequences are SGHRS and YFSETQ. The CDR3 totals 15 residues. The CDR3 DNA reads as TGCGCCAGCAGGGAGGGAGATCCGAACACCGGGGAGCTGTTTTTT. Protein product: CASREGDPNTGELFF.

The chain employs TRBV27 and TRBJ2-1; 10 nucleotides line up with TRBD1. The CDR3 consists of 13 residues. Trimming removed 4 bases from V and 6 bases from J; junction bases left unmatched: 0. Germline V gene sequence: CDR1 MNHEY, CDR2 SMNVEV (reference sequence). This CDR3 is CASSWTGGNEQFF. CDR3 nucleotides: TGTGCCAGCAGTTGGACAGGGGGCAATGAGCAGTTCTTC.

This clone was recorded once. The gene calls are TRBV12-5 and TRBJ2-2; D may be TRBD2 (6 bases). V was trimmed by 6 bases and J by 1 base, leaving 9 bases between them. CDR1 and CDR2 from the germline V gene are LGHNT and FRNRAP. The CDR3 is made up of 14 amino acids. The CDR3 protein is CASGRLVNTGELFF. The CDR3 bases are TGTGCTAGTGGCCGACTAGTGAACACCGGGGAGCTGTTTTTT.

The chain combines TRBV27 with TRBJ1-4; TRBD1 aligns across 7 bases. The CDR3 consists of 14 residues. J gave up 10 bases and V 4 bases, and 9 bases lay outside the gene matches. The V gene's germline CDR1 is MNHEY and CDR2 SMNVEV (reference sequence). The CDR3 DNA follows: TGTGCCAGCAGTTCGACAGGGTTCCTTGGAAAACTGTTTTTT. It codes for CASSSTGFLGKLFF.

The J gene is TRBJ2-1, the V gene TRBV2, with a weak D call TRBD2 (6 bases). The germline gives CDR1 SNHLY, CDR2 FYNNEI. The CDR3 is made up of 11 amino acids. V was trimmed by 8 bases and J by 5 bases, leaving 7 bases between them. CDR3 loop: CASRENNEQFF. The CDR3 DNA reads as TGTGCCAGCCGGGAGAACAATGAGCAGTTCTTC.